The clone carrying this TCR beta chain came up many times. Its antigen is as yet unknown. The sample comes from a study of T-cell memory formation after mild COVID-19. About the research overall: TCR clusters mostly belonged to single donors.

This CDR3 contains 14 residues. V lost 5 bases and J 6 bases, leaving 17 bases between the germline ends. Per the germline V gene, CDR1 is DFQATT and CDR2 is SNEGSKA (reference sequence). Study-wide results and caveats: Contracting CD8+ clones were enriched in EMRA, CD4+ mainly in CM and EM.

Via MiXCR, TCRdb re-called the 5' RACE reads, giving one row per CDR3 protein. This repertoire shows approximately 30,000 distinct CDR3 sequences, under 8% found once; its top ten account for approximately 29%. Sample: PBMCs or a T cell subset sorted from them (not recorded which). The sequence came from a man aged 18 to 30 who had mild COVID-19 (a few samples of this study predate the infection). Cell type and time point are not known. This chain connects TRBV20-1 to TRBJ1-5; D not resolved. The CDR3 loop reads CSAGPPAGSQPQHF. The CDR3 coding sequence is TGCAGTGCTGGACCTCCGGCTGGAAGTCAGCCCCAGCATTTT.